This TCR beta chain stems from a study of blood T cell repertoires in COVID-19. Background on the study: Samples taken during acute and convalescent COVID-19 were collected in the United States, Italy and Spain. Sources were T cells, B-cell-depleted T cells, or PBMCs; the material itself was cDNA or gDNA.

Original handling: Nucleated cell counts were estimated from reference gene primer amplification. TCRdb's table, derived via immunoSEQ multiplex PCR, lists solely in-frame clones and lacks some. V and J calls plus clone size are reproduced from that table; the DNA served to infer D and trimming. The sample carries 120,000 to 150,000 clones, 80% to 90% recorded once. This CDR3 has 17 residues. Trimming took 0 bases from V and 4 from J; bases not matched to a gene: 10. CDR1 and CDR2 from the germline V gene are LNHDA and SQIVND (reference sequence). The receptor was isolated from a woman aged 55-70 years with active COVID-19. Sequencing used peripheral blood. This chain joins TRBV19 and TRBJ1-2, with 8 bases matching TRBD1. CDR3 in amino acids: CASSIDPPDRGLYGYTF. As DNA, the CDR3 is TGTGCCAGTAGTATAGACCCCCCAGACAGGGGCCTCTATGGCTACACCTTC.